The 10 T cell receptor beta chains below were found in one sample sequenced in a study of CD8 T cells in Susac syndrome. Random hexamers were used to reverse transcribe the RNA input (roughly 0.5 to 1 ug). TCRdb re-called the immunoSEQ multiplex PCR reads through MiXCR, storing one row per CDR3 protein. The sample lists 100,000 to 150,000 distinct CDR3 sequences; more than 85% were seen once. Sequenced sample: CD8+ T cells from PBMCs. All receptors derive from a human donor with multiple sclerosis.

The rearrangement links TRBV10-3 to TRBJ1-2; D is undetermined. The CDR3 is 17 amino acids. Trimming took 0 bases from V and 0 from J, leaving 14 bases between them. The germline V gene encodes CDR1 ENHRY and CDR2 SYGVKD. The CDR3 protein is CAISESKGRRANYGYTF. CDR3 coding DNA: TGTGCCATCAGTGAGTCGAAAGGCAGGAGAGCTAACTATGGCTACACCTTC.

In DNA form, the CDR3 reads TGTGCCAGCAGCTTGACGGAAGATGGCTACACCTTC. It specifies CASSLTEDGYTF. V is TRBV5-8 and J is TRBJ1-2; no definite D call. Germline lookup yields CDR1 SGHTS and CDR2 YDEGEE. This CDR3 is 12 amino acids long. Trimming left V 1 base short and J 6 bases short, with 7 bases between.

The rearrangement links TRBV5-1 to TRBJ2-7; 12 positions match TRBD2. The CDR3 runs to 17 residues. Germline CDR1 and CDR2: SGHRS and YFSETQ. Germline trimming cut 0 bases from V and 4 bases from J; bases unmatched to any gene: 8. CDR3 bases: TGCGCCAGCAGCTTGGGTGCTAGCGGGAGGGCCTCTTACGAGCAGTACGTC. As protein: CASSLGASGRASYEQYV.

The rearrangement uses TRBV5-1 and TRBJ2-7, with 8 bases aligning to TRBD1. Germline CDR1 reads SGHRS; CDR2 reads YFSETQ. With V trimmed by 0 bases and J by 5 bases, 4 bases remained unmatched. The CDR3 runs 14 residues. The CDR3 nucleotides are TGCGCCAGCAGCTTGGATCAGGGGGCTAACGAGCAGTACGTC. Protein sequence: CASSLDQGANEQYV.

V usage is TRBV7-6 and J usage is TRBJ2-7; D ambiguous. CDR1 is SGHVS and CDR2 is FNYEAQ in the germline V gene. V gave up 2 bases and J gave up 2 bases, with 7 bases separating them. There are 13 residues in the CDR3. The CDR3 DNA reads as TGTGCCAGCAGCTTACAGGACCCCTACGAGCAGTACTTC. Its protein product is CASSLQDPYEQYF.

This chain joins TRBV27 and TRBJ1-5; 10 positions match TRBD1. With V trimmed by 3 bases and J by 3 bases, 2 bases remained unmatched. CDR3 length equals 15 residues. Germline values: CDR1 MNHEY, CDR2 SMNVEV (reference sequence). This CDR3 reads CASSFGTGDNQPQHF. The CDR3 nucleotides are TGTGCCAGCAGTTTCGGGACAGGGGACAATCAGCCCCAGCATTTT.

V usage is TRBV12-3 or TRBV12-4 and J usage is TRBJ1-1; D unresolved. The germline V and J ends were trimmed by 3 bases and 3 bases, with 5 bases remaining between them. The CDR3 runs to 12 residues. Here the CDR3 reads CASSLQHTEAFF. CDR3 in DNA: TGTGCCAGCAGTTTGCAGCACACTGAAGCTTTCTTT.

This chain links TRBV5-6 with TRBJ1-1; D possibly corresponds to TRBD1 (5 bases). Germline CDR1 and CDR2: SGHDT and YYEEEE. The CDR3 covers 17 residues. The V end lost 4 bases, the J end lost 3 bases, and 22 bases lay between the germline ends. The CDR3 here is CASSRPTVFSLDTEAFF. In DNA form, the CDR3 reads TGTGCCAGCAGCCGACCGACAGTTTTTTCACTGGACACTGAAGCTTTCTTT.

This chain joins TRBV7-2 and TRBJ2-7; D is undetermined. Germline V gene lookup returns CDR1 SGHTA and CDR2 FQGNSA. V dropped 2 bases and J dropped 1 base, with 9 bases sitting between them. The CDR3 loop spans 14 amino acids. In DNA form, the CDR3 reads TGTGCCAGCAGCTTAAGACCAGTGTCCTACGAGCAGTACTTC. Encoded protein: CASSLRPVSYEQYF.

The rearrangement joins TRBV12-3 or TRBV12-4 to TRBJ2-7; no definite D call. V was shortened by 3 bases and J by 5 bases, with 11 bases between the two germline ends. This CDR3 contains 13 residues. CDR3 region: CASSFTFLHEQYF. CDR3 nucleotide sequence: TGTGCCAGCAGTTTTACATTCCTCCACGAGCAGTACTTC.